Following are 9 T cell receptor beta chains from one sample sequenced in a study of T cells in Graves' hyperthyroidism and ophthalmopathy. What was amplified from RNA transcripts were TCR beta CDR3 regions. The HTBI set primed first-round TCR CDR3 RT-PCR. TCRdb analysed the multiplex PCR reads with MiXCR anew, one entry per CDR3 protein. The sample lists about 700,000 distinct CDR3 sequences; approximately 14% were seen once. Sequenced: blood. The source is a woman between 18 and 29 years old with Graves' hyperthyroidism.

This clonotype was seen a handful of times. The V and J genes are TRBV6-1 and TRBJ2-3; D possibly uses TRBD1 or TRBD2 (5 bases each). The V gene lost 6 bases and the J gene lost 4 bases, with 17 bases spanning the gap. Germline V gene sequence: CDR1 MNHNS, CDR2 SASEGT. The CDR3 spans 15 residues. Written as DNA, the CDR3 is TGTGCCAGCAGAGATTACCCCCTGGGGGCAGATACGCAGTATTTT. Its translation: CASRDYPLGADTQYF.

This clonotype was counted at least ten times. The chain is built from TRBV30 and TRBJ2-3; 8 bases line up with TRBD1. The V and J ends lost 2 bases and 2 bases, in that order; junction bases with no gene match: 9. CDR1 is GTSNPN and CDR2 is SVGIG in the germline V gene (reference sequence). The CDR3 contains 16 residues. The CDR3 DNA follows: TGTGCCTGGAGTCGCTTTACAGGGGGGAACACAGATACGCAGTATTTT. Translated: CAWSRFTGGNTDTQYF. The full variable domain, rest sourced from reference TRBV30 and TRBJ2-3, is SQTIHQWPATLVQPVGSPLSLECTVEGTSNPNLYWYRQAAGRGLQLLFYSVGIGQISSEVPQNLSASRPQDRQFILSSKKLLLSDSGFYLCAWSRFTGGNTDTQYFGPGTRLTVL.

The CDR3 coding sequence is TGTGCCAGCAGCGACCTCGGCAGTTCCCAGCAGTACTTC. Protein: CASSDLGSSQQYF. The chain recombines TRBV28 with TRBJ2-7; D not resolved. Germline CDR1 and CDR2: MDHEN and SYDVKM. The CDR3 loop spans 13 amino acids. The V gene lost 6 bases and the J gene lost 8 bases, with 17 bases spanning the gap.

This clonotype showed up many times. The chain joins TRBV13 to TRBJ2-1; 7 nucleotides align to TRBD2. Germline loops: CDR1 PRHDT, CDR2 FYEKMQ (reference sequence). The V gene end was trimmed by 7 bases and the J gene end by 3 bases; junction bases not matched to a gene: 9. This CDR3 region has 15 residues. CDR3: CASIVGGSIYNEQFF. The DNA of the CDR3 is TGTGCCAGCATCGTCGGGGGGTCAATCTACAATGAGCAGTTCTTC.

This clonotype was observed many times. The V gene is TRBV18, the J gene TRBJ1-5; D is unclear. Trimming pared 7 bases from V and 8 bases from J, leaving 21 bases between. Germline CDR1 is KGHSH and CDR2 is LQKENI. There are 15 residues in the CDR3. This chain's CDR3 is CASFHLRREEEPQHF. CDR3 nucleotides: TGTGCCAGCTTCCACCTTAGGAGGGAAGAGGAGCCCCAGCATTTT.

This clonotype turned up a few times. The chain uses TRBV7-2 and TRBJ2-5; unclear D gene. The length of the CDR3 is 10 residues. Per the germline V gene, CDR1 is SGHTA and CDR2 is FQGNSA. Trimming removed 7 bases from V and 9 bases from J, with 9 bases in between. In nucleotides, the CDR3 is TGTGCCAGCAATAGCTACCCCCAGTACTTC. Protein: CASNSYPQYF.

This clonotype has more than one count but fewer than ten. The gene calls are TRBV7-8 and TRBJ2-7; TRBD1 is a possible D gene (5 bases). The CDR3 runs to 14 residues. Trimming took off 0 bases at V and 6 bases at J, with 12 bases between the two ends. Looked up from germline, CDR1 is SGHVS and CDR2 is FQNEAQ. The CDR3, as DNA: TGTGCCAGCAGCTTAGCGGGGCTCCTTGGCGAGCAGTACTTC. As protein: CASSLAGLLGEQYF.

This clonotype was seen more than once but under ten times. The rearrangement uses TRBV20-1 and TRBJ2-3; D perhaps matches TRBD1 (7 bases). The CDR3 consists of 11 residues. Germline CDR1 reads DFQATT; CDR2 reads SNEGSKA (reference sequence). The CDR3 reads CDVPGGDTQYF. The CDR3 coding sequence is TGCGACGTTCCAGGGGGGGATACGCAGTATTTT.

This clonotype appeared many times. The rearrangement joins TRBV6-1 to TRBJ2-2; TRBD1 is a possible D gene (5 bases). Germline V lookup: CDR1 MNHNS, CDR2 SASEGT. This CDR3 is built from 18 residues. Trimming left V 5 bases short and J 7 bases short, with 26 bases between. The CDR3 bases are TGTGCCAGCAGTTACGGATACCTACACCTCCAGGGTCACGGGGAGCTGTTTTTT. This gives the protein CASSYGYLHLQGHGELFF.